A selection of T cell receptor beta chains follows, all from one sample in a study of human T cells and chemical hapten exposure. MiXCR, run by TCRdb on the RACE reads, gives a single entry per CDR3 protein. The sample has fewer than 400,000 distinct CDR3 sequences; under 9% are singletons. The material was whole blood, obtained in connection with sensitization to the hapten diphenylcyclopropenone (DPC). These receptors originate from a woman in her late teens or twenties with alopecia areata. Some clones in this sample may be carry-over from other donors' samples. Each CDR3 is given with its conserved first and last residue. Fields, in order: clone size, V gene, J gene, D gene, CDR3 DNA, CDR3 protein. D genes are given only for firm matches. Size is stated for part of the rows, as once, few or many counts, or as a class when the clone is expanded.

abundance: few; v_gene: TRBV6-1; j_gene: TRBJ1-1; d_gene: .; CDR3nt: TGTGCCAGCAGTGAGCTCCCACATGAAGCTTTCTTT; CDR3aa: CASSELPHEAFF
abundance: .; v_gene: TRBV4-3; j_gene: TRBJ2-7; d_gene: .; CDR3nt: TGCGCCAGCAGCCAAGAGGGGGGAAAGCAGTACTTC; CDR3aa: CASSQEGGKQYF
abundance: few; v_gene: TRBV9; j_gene: TRBJ2-3; d_gene: TRBD2; CDR3nt: TGTGCCAGCAGAAAAGCGGGGGCGATGGATACGCAGTATTTT; CDR3aa: CASRKAGAMDTQYF
abundance: .; v_gene: TRBV12-5; j_gene: TRBJ2-1; d_gene: .; CDR3nt: TGTGCTAGTGGCCCCCCTGGCGGGGCGCCAGGTGAGCAGTTCTTC; CDR3aa: CASGPPGGAPGEQFF
abundance: few; v_gene: TRBV5-8; j_gene: TRBJ1-2; d_gene: TRBD1; CDR3nt: TGTGCCAGCAGCCGACAGGGGTCACGATCCCGCTATGGCTACACCTTC; CDR3aa: CASSRQGSRSRYGYTF
abundance: .; v_gene: TRBV5-4; j_gene: TRBJ2-5; d_gene: .; CDR3nt: TGTGCCAGCAGCTACCGGACTACCTCCCCCCAAGAGACCCAGTACTTC; CDR3aa: CASSYRTTSPQETQYF
abundance: .; v_gene: TRBV18; j_gene: TRBJ2-1; d_gene: TRBD1; CDR3nt: TGTGCCAGCTCACCACCGCAGGGGGCTATCTACAATGAGCAGTTCTTC; CDR3aa: CASSPPQGAIYNEQFF
abundance: .; v_gene: TRBV6-5; j_gene: TRBJ2-7; d_gene: TRBD1; CDR3nt: TGTGCCAGCAGTTACCATTGGACAGGGGACGCCCATACACTGCCCTTCAGGGGGTACGAGCAGTACTTC; CDR3aa: CASSYHWTGDAHTLPFRGYEQYF
abundance: few; v_gene: TRBV12-3/TRBV12-4; j_gene: TRBJ2-4; d_gene: TRBD2; CDR3nt: TGTGCCAGCAGCCAAGAGACTAGCACCAAAAACATTCAGTACTTC; CDR3aa: CASSQETSTKNIQYF
abundance: many; v_gene: TRBV5-6; j_gene: TRBJ2-7; d_gene: .; CDR3nt: TGTGCCAGCAGCTTGGTTCAGGGCTCCTACGAGCAGTACTTC; CDR3aa: CASSLVQGSYEQYF
abundance: few; v_gene: TRBV6-1; j_gene: TRBJ2-3; d_gene: TRBD2; CDR3nt: TGTGCCAGCAGTGAACTAGCGGGGGGGCCAGATACGCAGTATTTT; CDR3aa: CASSELAGGPDTQYF
abundance: few; v_gene: TRBV25-1; j_gene: TRBJ1-4; d_gene: .; CDR3nt: TGTGCCAGCAGTGAACCCTTCGGACAGCTCAATAATGAAAAACTGTTTTTT; CDR3aa: CASSEPFGQLNNEKLFF
abundance: many; v_gene: TRBV4-3; j_gene: TRBJ2-1; d_gene: TRBD2; CDR3nt: TGCGCCAGCAGCCAAGACCTCTCCAGCGGGGGGGCCTACAATGAGCAGTTCTTC; CDR3aa: CASSQDLSSGGAYNEQFF
abundance: .; v_gene: TRBV28; j_gene: TRBJ2-7; d_gene: .; CDR3nt: TGTGCCAGCACCCGGACGCAACTCGCTTACGAGCAGCACTTC; CDR3aa: CASTRTQLAYEQHF
abundance: few; v_gene: TRBV7-2; j_gene: TRBJ2-7; d_gene: .; CDR3nt: TGTGCCAGCAGCTTCGGGGGCCTGAGAACCTACGAGCAGTACTTC; CDR3aa: CASSFGGLRTYEQYF
abundance: .; v_gene: TRBV10-3; j_gene: TRBJ1-2; d_gene: .; CDR3nt: TGTGCCATCAGTGACCAGGGGATGAGGGGCTACACCTTC; CDR3aa: CAISDQGMRGYTF
abundance: .; v_gene: TRBV10-3; j_gene: TRBJ1-6; d_gene: .; CDR3nt: TGTGCCATCAGTGAGCAGGAAGGGAATTCACCCCTCCACTTT; CDR3aa: CAISEQEGNSPLHF
abundance: .; v_gene: TRBV12-3/TRBV12-4; j_gene: TRBJ2-3; d_gene: .; CDR3nt: TGTGCCAGCAGTCCCGGGGCGGGGCCAGATACGCAGTATTTT; CDR3aa: CASSPGAGPDTQYF
abundance: .; v_gene: TRBV6-1; j_gene: TRBJ1-5; d_gene: .; CDR3nt: TGTGCCAGCAGTGAAGCCAAATACAAAAATAGCAATCAGCCCCAGCATTTT; CDR3aa: CASSEAKYKNSNQPQHF
abundance: .; v_gene: TRBV7-9; j_gene: TRBJ1-1; d_gene: .; CDR3nt: TGTGCCAGCAGCCCTATCCAGGGAAAGAACACTGAAGCTTTCTTT; CDR3aa: CASSPIQGKNTEAFF
abundance: few; v_gene: TRBV4-3; j_gene: TRBJ2-7; d_gene: TRBD2; CDR3nt: TGCGCCAGCAGCCAAGGGCGTACAGCGGGGGGCCGTACCTACGAGCAGTACTTC; CDR3aa: CASSQGRTAGGRTYEQYF
abundance: .; v_gene: TRBV10-3; j_gene: TRBJ2-2; d_gene: TRBD1; CDR3nt: TGTGCCATCAGCATCCGGGACAGGGGGACAACCGGGGAGCTGTTTTTT; CDR3aa: CAISIRDRGTTGELFF
abundance: .; v_gene: TRBV12-3/TRBV12-4; j_gene: TRBJ1-6; d_gene: .; CDR3nt: TGTGCCAGCAGTTTCGACGGCTCCTATAATTCACCCCTCCACTTT; CDR3aa: CASSFDGSYNSPLHF
abundance: few; v_gene: TRBV27; j_gene: TRBJ1-1; d_gene: TRBD1; CDR3nt: TGTGCCAGCAGTTTATCGACAGGGCCGAACACTGAAGCTTTCTTT; CDR3aa: CASSLSTGPNTEAFF
abundance: .; v_gene: TRBV3-1; j_gene: TRBJ1-5; d_gene: .; CDR3nt: TGTGCCAGCAGCCAAGAACACGGCCCCCAGCATTTT; CDR3aa: CASSQEHGPQHF
abundance: few; v_gene: TRBV20-1; j_gene: TRBJ2-7; d_gene: .; CDR3nt: TGCAGTGCTAGAGATGCTAGCGCTTGGGATTACGAGCAGTACTTC; CDR3aa: CSARDASAWDYEQYF
abundance: few; v_gene: TRBV12-3/TRBV12-4; j_gene: TRBJ1-1; d_gene: .; CDR3nt: TGTGCCAGCCATAACAGGTACACTGAAGCTTTCTTT; CDR3aa: CASHNRYTEAFF
abundance: few; v_gene: TRBV14; j_gene: TRBJ1-1; d_gene: .; CDR3nt: TGTGCCAGCAGCCCCAGCGGGTTGTCCTTTGAAGCTTTCTTT; CDR3aa: CASSPSGLSFEAFF
abundance: many; v_gene: TRBV6-5; j_gene: TRBJ2-7; d_gene: .; CDR3nt: TGTGCCAGCAGCCCGCTGGCGGGGACGACTTACGAGCAGTACTTC; CDR3aa: CASSPLAGTTYEQYF
abundance: .; v_gene: TRBV4-2; j_gene: TRBJ1-6; d_gene: TRBD1; CDR3nt: TGTGCCAGCAGCCATGGACAGGGCAGTAATTCACCCCTCCACTTT; CDR3aa: CASSHGQGSNSPLHF
abundance: few; v_gene: TRBV12-3/TRBV12-4; j_gene: TRBJ1-2; d_gene: .; CDR3nt: TGTGCCAGCAGTTTATCAGGGCGGGCTAACTATGGCTACACCTTC; CDR3aa: CASSLSGRANYGYTF